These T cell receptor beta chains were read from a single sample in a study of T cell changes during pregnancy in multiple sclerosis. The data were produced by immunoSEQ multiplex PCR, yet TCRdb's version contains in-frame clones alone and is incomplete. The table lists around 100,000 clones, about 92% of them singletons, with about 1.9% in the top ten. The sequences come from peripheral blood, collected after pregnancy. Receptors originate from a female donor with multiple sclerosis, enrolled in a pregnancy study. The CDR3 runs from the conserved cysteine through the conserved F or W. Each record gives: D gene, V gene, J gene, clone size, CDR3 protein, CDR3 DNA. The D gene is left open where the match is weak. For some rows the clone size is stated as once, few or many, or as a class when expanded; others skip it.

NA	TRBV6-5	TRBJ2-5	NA	CASSNRDKETQYF	TGTGCCAGCAGTAACCGGGACAAAGAGACCCAGTACTTC
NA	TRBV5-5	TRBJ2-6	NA	CASSLVRVGVGGANVLTF	TGTGCCAGCAGCTTGGTAAGGGTAGGGGTAGGAGGGGCCAACGTCCTGACTTTC
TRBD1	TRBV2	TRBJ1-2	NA	CASSDPIRGQGARGYGYTF	TGTGCCAGCAGTGACCCCATCCGGGGACAGGGGGCTCGCGGCTATGGCTACACCTTC
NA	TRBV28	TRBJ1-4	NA	CASSFGQINEKLFF	TGTGCCAGCAGTTTCGGACAGATTAATGAAAAACTGTTTTTT
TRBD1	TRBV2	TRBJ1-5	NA	CASRWTGGLQPQHF	TGTGCCAGCAGATGGACAGGGGGCCTACAGCCCCAGCATTTT
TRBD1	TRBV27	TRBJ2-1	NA	CASSLSAGGGLHEQFF	TGTGCCAGCAGTCTAAGTGCAGGGGGCGGTTTGCATGAGCAGTTCTTC
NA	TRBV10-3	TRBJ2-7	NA	CAINLQASYEQYF	TGTGCCATCAACCTGCAGGCGTCCTACGAGCAGTACTTC
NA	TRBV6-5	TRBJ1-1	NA	CASSYSGDHTEAFF	TGTGCCAGCAGTTACTCAGGAGACCACACTGAAGCTTTCTTT
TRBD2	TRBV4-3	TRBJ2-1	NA	CASSQVIAGGLENEQFF	TGCGCCAGCAGCCAAGTAATAGCGGGGGGGCTGGAGAATGAGCAGTTCTTC
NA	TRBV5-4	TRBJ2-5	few	CASSLGALFLSETQYF	TGTGCCAGCAGCTTGGGGGCCTTGTTTTTATCGGAGACCCAGTACTTC
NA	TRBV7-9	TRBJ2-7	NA	CASSPWSGGTSYEQYF	TGTGCCAGCAGCCCTTGGAGTGGGGGGACCTCCTACGAGCAGTACTTC
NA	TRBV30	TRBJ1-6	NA	CAWRSQDNSPLHF	TGTGCCTGGAGATCCCAGGATAATTCACCCCTCCACTTT
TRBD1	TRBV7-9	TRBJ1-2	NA	CASSASFPGGGNYGYTF	TGTGCCAGCAGCGCCTCGTTTCCCGGAGGGGGCAACTATGGCTACACCTTC
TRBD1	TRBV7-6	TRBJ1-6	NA	CASSPGQYNSPLHF	TGTGCCAGCAGCCCGGGACAGTATAATTCACCCCTCCACTTT
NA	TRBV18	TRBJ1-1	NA	CASSQQGNTEAFF	TGTGCCAGCTCACAACAGGGGAACACTGAAGCTTTCTTT
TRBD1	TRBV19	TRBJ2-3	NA	CASSPTTRGTGLSDTQYF	TGTGCCAGTAGTCCCACAACGCGCGGGACAGGGTTGTCAGATACGCAGTATTTT
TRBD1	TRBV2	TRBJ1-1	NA	CASINRGNTEAFF	TGTGCCAGCATTAACAGGGGGAACACTGAAGCTTTCTTT
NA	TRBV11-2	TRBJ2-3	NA	CASSQQGQLPTDTQYF	TGTGCCAGCAGCCAACAGGGCCAGCTCCCCACAGATACGCAGTATTTT
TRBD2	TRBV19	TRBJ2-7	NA	CASSYTTSGVLYEQYF	TGTGCCAGTAGCTATACGACTAGCGGGGTACTCTACGAGCAGTACTTC
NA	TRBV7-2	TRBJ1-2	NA	CASSLVQSYGYTF	TGTGCCAGCAGCTTAGTACAGTCTTATGGCTACACCTTC
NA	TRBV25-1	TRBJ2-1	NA	CASSPPGPDEQFF	TGTGCCAGCAGCCCCCCCGGTCCGGATGAGCAGTTCTTC
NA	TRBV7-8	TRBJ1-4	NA	CASSLTWGRRTNEKLFF	TGTGCCAGCAGCTTAACGTGGGGGCGTAGAACTAATGAAAAACTGTTTTTT
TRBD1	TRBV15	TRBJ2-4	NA	CATSRDRDRGRLAKNIQYF	TGTGCCACCAGCAGAGACCGGGACAGGGGGCGCTTGGCCAAAAACATTCAGTACTTC
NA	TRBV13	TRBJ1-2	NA	CASSRQISGYTF	TGTGCCAGCAGCAGACAGATCTCCGGCTACACCTTC
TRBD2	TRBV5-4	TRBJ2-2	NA	CASSLRLAPNTGELFF	TGTGCCAGCAGCCTACGACTAGCGCCGAACACCGGGGAGCTGTTTTTT